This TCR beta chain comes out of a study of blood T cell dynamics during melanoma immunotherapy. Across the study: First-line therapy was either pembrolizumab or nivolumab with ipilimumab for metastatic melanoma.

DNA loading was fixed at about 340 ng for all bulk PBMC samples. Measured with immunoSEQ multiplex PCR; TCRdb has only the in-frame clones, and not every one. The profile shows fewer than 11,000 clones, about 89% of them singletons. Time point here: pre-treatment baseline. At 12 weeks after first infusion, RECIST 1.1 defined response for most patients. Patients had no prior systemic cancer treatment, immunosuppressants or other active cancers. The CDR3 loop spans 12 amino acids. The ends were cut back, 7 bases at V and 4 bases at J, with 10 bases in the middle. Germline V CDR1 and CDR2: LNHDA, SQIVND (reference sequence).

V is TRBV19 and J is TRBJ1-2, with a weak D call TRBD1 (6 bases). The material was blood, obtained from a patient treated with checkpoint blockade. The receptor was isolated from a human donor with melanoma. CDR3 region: CASKGELYGYTF. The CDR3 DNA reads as TGTGCCAGTAAGGGGGAACTCTATGGCTACACCTTC.